The rows below give T cell receptor beta chains drawn from one sample of a study of T cell repertoires in cytomegalovirus infection. For these receptors, no antigen is known. TCRdb itself ran the reads through MiXCR, one entry per CDR3 protein. The profile covers about half a million distinct CDR3 sequences, with about 33% appearing a single time and under 20% taken by the ten largest. Source: cultured PBMCs, taken from culture after CMV antigen stimulation. Every receptor here comes from a human donor in good health (CMV status not recorded). Some clones in this sample may be carry-over from other donors' samples. The CDR3 runs from the conserved cysteine through the conserved F or W. The order of the fields is D gene, V gene, CDR3 length, J gene, clone size, CDR3 DNA, CDR3 protein. A D gene is named only where the DNA matches it firmly. Some rows have no size entry. The others give once, few or many, or a class for an expanded clone.

d_call: .; v_call: TRBV24-1; cdr3_length: 16; j_call: TRBJ2-3; clone_size: .; cdr3_nt: TGTGCCACCAGTGACCCTTGGACTGGCTCGTCAGATACGCAGTATTTT; cdr3_aa: CATSDPWTGSSDTQYF
d_call: .; v_call: TRBV7-2; cdr3_length: 13; j_call: TRBJ2-2; clone_size: .; cdr3_nt: TGTGCCAGCAGCCCTCAGGTTGACGGGGAGCTGTTTTTT; cdr3_aa: CASSPQVDGELFF
d_call: .; v_call: TRBV6-1; cdr3_length: 14; j_call: TRBJ1-1; clone_size: few; cdr3_nt: TGTGCCAGCAGTTATAGCGACTTCTACACTGAAGCTTTCTTT; cdr3_aa: CASSYSDFYTEAFF
d_call: .; v_call: TRBV7-2; cdr3_length: 16; j_call: TRBJ2-3; clone_size: few; cdr3_nt: TGTGCCAGCAGCCTCCGCCCAGGATCCGGCACAGATACGCAGTATTTT; cdr3_aa: CASSLRPGSGTDTQYF
d_call: .; v_call: TRBV7-2; cdr3_length: 16; j_call: TRBJ2-1; clone_size: .; cdr3_nt: TGTGCCAGCAGCTTAGTTCTCGGGGAGACCGGTAATGAGCAGTTCTTC; cdr3_aa: CASSLVLGETGNEQFF
d_call: .; v_call: TRBV10-3; cdr3_length: 15; j_call: TRBJ2-1; clone_size: .; cdr3_nt: TGTGCCATCGCCATGGGGCTAAGCGAGGCAATCGAGCAGTTCTTC; cdr3_aa: CAIAMGLSEAIEQFF
d_call: .; v_call: TRBV4-3; cdr3_length: 14; j_call: TRBJ1-1; clone_size: .; cdr3_nt: TGCGCCAGCAGCCAAGATGACGGGAACACTGAAGCTTTCTTT; cdr3_aa: CASSQDDGNTEAFF
d_call: .; v_call: TRBV4-3; cdr3_length: 15; j_call: TRBJ2-2; clone_size: few; cdr3_nt: TGCGCCAGCAGCCAAGATAGGACCAACACCGGGGAGCTGTTTTTT; cdr3_aa: CASSQDRTNTGELFF
d_call: .; v_call: TRBV4-3; cdr3_length: 16; j_call: TRBJ2-1; clone_size: .; cdr3_nt: TGCGCCAGCAGCCAAGGTCAGCAGAGCTCCTACAATGAGCAGTTCTTC; cdr3_aa: CASSQGQQSSYNEQFF
d_call: .; v_call: TRBV20-1; cdr3_length: 13; j_call: TRBJ2-7; clone_size: once; cdr3_nt: TGCAGTGCTACCTTGGGGGCCCCCTACGAGCAGTACTTC; cdr3_aa: CSATLGAPYEQYF
d_call: .; v_call: TRBV11-3; cdr3_length: 16; j_call: TRBJ2-1; clone_size: few; cdr3_nt: TGTGCCAGCAGCTTAGGAGCCACCCCGCTTGACAATGAGCAGTTCTTC; cdr3_aa: CASSLGATPLDNEQFF
d_call: TRBD2; v_call: TRBV7-2; cdr3_length: 16; j_call: TRBJ2-4; clone_size: .; cdr3_nt: TGTGCCAGCAGCTTAGAAGTAGCGGGAGGGCAAAACATTCAGTACTTC; cdr3_aa: CASSLEVAGGQNIQYF
d_call: .; v_call: TRBV7-3; cdr3_length: 16; j_call: TRBJ2-1; clone_size: .; cdr3_nt: TGTGCCAGCTCCCATAGCGGAGGCGTACTTGACAATGAGCAGTTCTTC; cdr3_aa: CASSHSGGVLDNEQFF
d_call: TRBD2; v_call: TRBV20-1; cdr3_length: 16; j_call: TRBJ2-3; clone_size: .; cdr3_nt: TGCAGTGCTAGAGGACTAGCGGGAGGATTGAAGGATACGCAGTATTTT; cdr3_aa: CSARGLAGGLKDTQYF
d_call: TRBD2; v_call: TRBV19; cdr3_length: 17; j_call: TRBJ2-2; clone_size: few; cdr3_nt: TGTGCCAGTAGTATTCCCCCCGCGGGAGGCGGCACCGGGGAGCTGTTTTTT; cdr3_aa: CASSIPPAGGGTGELFF
d_call: .; v_call: TRBV12-3/TRBV12-4; cdr3_length: 17; j_call: TRBJ2-3; clone_size: few; cdr3_nt: TGTGCCAGCACCGCGCCAGGGCCCCTAACGAACACAGATACGCAGTATTTT; cdr3_aa: CASTAPGPLTNTDTQYF
d_call: .; v_call: TRBV6-1; cdr3_length: 14; j_call: TRBJ1-5; clone_size: .; cdr3_nt: TGTGCCAGAAGATCGGGACGGGTGAACCAGCCCCAGCATTTT; cdr3_aa: CARRSGRVNQPQHF
d_call: .; v_call: TRBV29-1; cdr3_length: 14; j_call: TRBJ1-1; clone_size: few; cdr3_nt: TGCAGCGTTGACTCTGGTAGTTCGAACACTGAAGCTTTCTTT; cdr3_aa: CSVDSGSSNTEAFF
d_call: .; v_call: TRBV28; cdr3_length: 14; j_call: TRBJ1-1; clone_size: many; cdr3_nt: TGTGCCAGCAGTTTACCGGTCAGGAACACTGAAGCTTTCTTT; cdr3_aa: CASSLPVRNTEAFF
d_call: .; v_call: TRBV7-6; cdr3_length: 13; j_call: TRBJ1-2; clone_size: many; cdr3_nt: TGTGCCAGCAGCTTACTGACAGGATCGGGCTACACCTTC; cdr3_aa: CASSLLTGSGYTF
d_call: .; v_call: TRBV27; cdr3_length: 15; j_call: TRBJ2-3; clone_size: .; cdr3_nt: TGTGCCAGCAGTTCTACTAGGATTTACCCAGATACGCAGTATTTT; cdr3_aa: CASSSTRIYPDTQYF
d_call: TRBD1; v_call: TRBV27; cdr3_length: 21; j_call: TRBJ1-5; clone_size: .; cdr3_nt: TGTGCCAGCAGTTTATATCGGTGGATCGGACAGGGGGAATATAGCAATCAGCCCCAGCATTTT; cdr3_aa: CASSLYRWIGQGEYSNQPQHF
d_call: TRBD2; v_call: TRBV20-1; cdr3_length: 18; j_call: TRBJ2-1; clone_size: .; cdr3_nt: TGCAGTGCTAGACCCCCGCGAGGAGCTAGCGGGAGGTACAATGAGCAGTTCTTC; cdr3_aa: CSARPPRGASGRYNEQFF
d_call: .; v_call: TRBV12-3/TRBV12-4; cdr3_length: 13; j_call: TRBJ2-2; clone_size: few; cdr3_nt: TGTGCCAGCAGTTTCATGGGGACCGGGGAGCTGTTTTTT; cdr3_aa: CASSFMGTGELFF
d_call: TRBD2; v_call: TRBV5-6; cdr3_length: 14; j_call: TRBJ2-1; clone_size: few; cdr3_nt: TGTGCCAGCAGCTTTAGCGGGAGGTGGGTTGAGCAGTTCTTC; cdr3_aa: CASSFSGRWVEQFF
d_call: .; v_call: TRBV2; cdr3_length: 13; j_call: TRBJ2-3; clone_size: .; cdr3_nt: TGTGCCAGCGCGATTTTCGGGACAGATACGCAGTATTTT; cdr3_aa: CASAIFGTDTQYF
d_call: .; v_call: TRBV27; cdr3_length: 16; j_call: TRBJ2-7; clone_size: .; cdr3_nt: TGTGCCAGCCACCGGAGCCCCTCTGTCTCGTCCTACGAGCAGTACTTC; cdr3_aa: CASHRSPSVSSYEQYF
d_call: .; v_call: TRBV20-1; cdr3_length: 17; j_call: TRBJ1-3; clone_size: .; cdr3_nt: TGCAGTGCTCGAAACCCTCACATGGACGGCTCTGGAAACACCATATATTTT; cdr3_aa: CSARNPHMDGSGNTIYF
d_call: TRBD1; v_call: TRBV10-3; cdr3_length: 14; j_call: TRBJ2-1; clone_size: few; cdr3_nt: TGTGCCATCAGTCGCCTGGGACAGAACAATGAGCAGTTCTTC; cdr3_aa: CAISRLGQNNEQFF
d_call: TRBD1; v_call: TRBV7-2; cdr3_length: 14; j_call: TRBJ2-5; clone_size: .; cdr3_nt: TGTGCCAGCAGCTTACGTGGGACAGTAGAGACCCAGTACTTC; cdr3_aa: CASSLRGTVETQYF
d_call: TRBD1; v_call: TRBV6-6; cdr3_length: 14; j_call: TRBJ2-7; clone_size: few; cdr3_nt: TGTGCCAGCAAGGACCCCGACAGGGCCTACGAGCAGTACTTC; cdr3_aa: CASKDPDRAYEQYF
d_call: TRBD1; v_call: TRBV11-3; cdr3_length: 18; j_call: TRBJ1-1; clone_size: few; cdr3_nt: TGTGCCAGCAGCTTAAATCTCCCGGGACAGTTAATGAACACTGAAGCTTTCTTT; cdr3_aa: CASSLNLPGQLMNTEAFF
d_call: .; v_call: TRBV7-2; cdr3_length: 17; j_call: TRBJ1-1; clone_size: few; cdr3_nt: TGTGCCAGCACCGAGTTCCAGGCGGCAACCATGAACACTGAAGCTTTCTTT; cdr3_aa: CASTEFQAATMNTEAFF
d_call: .; v_call: TRBV5-6; cdr3_length: 14; j_call: TRBJ1-1; clone_size: .; cdr3_nt: TGTGCCAGCAGCTTTAACATGGCTCGGACTGAAGCTTTCTTT; cdr3_aa: CASSFNMARTEAFF